This T cell receptor beta chain stems from a study of blood T cell repertoires in COVID-19. The overall study: Material from acute and convalescent COVID-19 was sourced from the United States, Italy and Spain. PBMCs, B-cell-depleted T cells, or T cells were the source of the cDNA or gDNA that made up the material.

In the original processing: Scientists estimated how many nucleated cells there were by amplifying reference gene primers. The table came from immunoSEQ multiplex PCR; TCRdb's copy has only in-frame clones and leaves some out. V, J and clone size are taken as reported in that table, and D and trimming were inferred from the DNA itself. This sample has 200,000 to 250,000 clones, with approximately 81% found just once. As concerns this clone: The same CDR3 also results from other DNA sequences found in this sample.

The CDR3 spans 13 residues. Trimming cost V 9 bases and J 7 bases, with 17 bases left between them. The V gene's germline CDR1 is MNHEY and CDR2 SMNVEV (reference sequence). The chain combines TRBV27 with TRBJ2-3; D is perhaps TRBD2 (7 bases). Specimen: peripheral blood. This receptor was identified in a woman older than 75 with active or convalescent COVID-19. The CDR3 region has the DNA TGTGCCAGTTTCGGGGGGCAAGGTCATACGCAGTATTTT. This sequence encodes CASFGGQGHTQYF.